This T cell receptor (beta chain) was observed in a study of blood T cell repertoires in COVID-19. Study details: T cells, B-cell-depleted T cells, or PBMCs provided the cDNA or gDNA that served as material.

The germline CDR1 and CDR2 sequences are SNHLY and FYNNEI. Trimming at V came to 0 bases and at J to 9 bases, leaving 5 bases not matched to a gene. This CDR3 spans 14 amino acids. Per the original methods: Using reference gene primer amplification, nucleated cell counts were estimated. Profiling relied on immunoSEQ multiplex PCR, and the TCRdb table lists in-frame clones only, not all of them. From that table come the V and J calls and clone size; the DNA was used to work out D and trimming. The sample consists of about 200,000 clones, roughly 80% of them appearing once. This TCR derives from a woman older than 75 with acute or convalescent COVID-19. Sequencing was performed on peripheral blood. This sequence joins TRBV2 and TRBJ2-4, with TRBD1 matching over 7 bases. The CDR3 sequence: CASSEAEQGSIQYF. The CDR3 region has the DNA TGTGCCAGCAGTGAAGCTGAACAGGGGAGCATTCAGTACTTC.